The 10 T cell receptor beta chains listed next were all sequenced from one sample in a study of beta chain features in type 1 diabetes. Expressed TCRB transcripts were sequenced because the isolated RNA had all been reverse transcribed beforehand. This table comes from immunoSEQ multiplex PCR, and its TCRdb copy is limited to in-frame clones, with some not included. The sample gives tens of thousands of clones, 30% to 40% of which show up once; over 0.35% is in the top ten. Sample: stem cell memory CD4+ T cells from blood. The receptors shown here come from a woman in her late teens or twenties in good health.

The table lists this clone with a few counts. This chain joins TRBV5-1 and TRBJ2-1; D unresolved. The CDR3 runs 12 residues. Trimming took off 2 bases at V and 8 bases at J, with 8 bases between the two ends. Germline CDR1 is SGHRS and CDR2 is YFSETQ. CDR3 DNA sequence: TGCGCCAGCAGCTTTGACGGGTATGAGCAGTTCTTC. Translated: CASSFDGYEQFF.

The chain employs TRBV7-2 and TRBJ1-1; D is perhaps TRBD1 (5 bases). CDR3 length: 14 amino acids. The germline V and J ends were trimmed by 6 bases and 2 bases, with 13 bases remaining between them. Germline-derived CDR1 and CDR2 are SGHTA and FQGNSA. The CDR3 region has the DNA TGTGCCAGCAGTTACGGAGGGGAAAACACTGAAGCTTTCTTT. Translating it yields CASSYGGENTEAFF.

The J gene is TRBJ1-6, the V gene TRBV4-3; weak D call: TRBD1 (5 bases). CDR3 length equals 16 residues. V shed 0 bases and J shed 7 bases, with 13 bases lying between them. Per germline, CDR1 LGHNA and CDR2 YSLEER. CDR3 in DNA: TGCGCCAGCAGCCAAGATAGAGACAGTGCCAATTCACCCCTCCACTTT. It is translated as CASSQDRDSANSPLHF.

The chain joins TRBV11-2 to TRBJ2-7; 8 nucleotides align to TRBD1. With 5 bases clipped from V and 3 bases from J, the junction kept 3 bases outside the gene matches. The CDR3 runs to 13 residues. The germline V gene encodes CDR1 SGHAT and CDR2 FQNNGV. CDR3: CASSADRVYEQYF. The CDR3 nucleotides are TGTGCCAGCAGCGCGGACAGGGTCTACGAGCAGTACTTC.

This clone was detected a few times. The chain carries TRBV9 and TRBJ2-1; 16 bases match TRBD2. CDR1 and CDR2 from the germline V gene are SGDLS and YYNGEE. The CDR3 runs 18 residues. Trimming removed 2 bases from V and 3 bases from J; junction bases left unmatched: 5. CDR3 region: CASSVGTSGRAFYNEQFF. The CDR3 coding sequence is TGTGCCAGCAGCGTGGGGACTAGCGGGAGGGCCTTCTACAATGAGCAGTTCTTC.

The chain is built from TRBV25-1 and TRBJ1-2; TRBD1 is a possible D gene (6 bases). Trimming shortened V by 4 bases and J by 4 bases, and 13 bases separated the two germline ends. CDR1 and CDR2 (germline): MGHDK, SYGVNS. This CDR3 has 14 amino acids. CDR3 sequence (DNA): TGTGCCAGCAGTGCCCCACCGGACAGCTATGGCTACACCTTC. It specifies CASSAPPDSYGYTF.

The CDR3 protein is CASSGGIGTLHEQYF. Written as DNA, the CDR3 is TGTGCCAGCAGCGGGGGGATAGGAACTCTACATGAGCAGTACTTC. The chain has TRBV11-2 and TRBJ2-7; possibly TRBD2 for D (6 bases). This CDR3 has 15 residues. V was shortened by 5 bases and J by 7 bases, with 21 bases between the two germline ends. The V gene's germline CDR1 is SGHAT and CDR2 FQNNGV.

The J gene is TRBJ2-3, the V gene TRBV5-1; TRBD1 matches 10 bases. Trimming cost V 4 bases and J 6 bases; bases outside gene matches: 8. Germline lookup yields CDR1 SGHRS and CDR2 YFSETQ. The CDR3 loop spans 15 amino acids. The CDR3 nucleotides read TGCGCCAGCAGCGCGTTGACAGGGGGCGCGGATACGCAGTATTTT. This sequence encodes CASSALTGGADTQYF.

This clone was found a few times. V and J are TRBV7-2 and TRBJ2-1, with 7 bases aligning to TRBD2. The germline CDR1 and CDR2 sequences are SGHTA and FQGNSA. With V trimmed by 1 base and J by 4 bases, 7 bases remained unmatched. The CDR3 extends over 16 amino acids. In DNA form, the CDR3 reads TGTGCCAGCAGCTTAGGCCGGGGAGGGGTATACAATGAGCAGTTCTTC. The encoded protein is CASSLGRGGVYNEQFF.

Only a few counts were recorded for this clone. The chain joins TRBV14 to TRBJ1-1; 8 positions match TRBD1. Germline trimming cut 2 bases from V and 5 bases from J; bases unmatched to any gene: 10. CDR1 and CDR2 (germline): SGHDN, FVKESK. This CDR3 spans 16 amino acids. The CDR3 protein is CASSQQDRGGRTEAFF. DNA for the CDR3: TGTGCCAGCAGCCAACAAGACAGGGGAGGACGAACTGAAGCTTTCTTT.